This T cell receptor (beta chain) was observed in a study of post-analysis software for immune sequencing data. Study conclusions and caveats: Roughly five TRBV segments were more frequent in patients than controls; TRBV5-6, TRBV5-1 and TRBV20-1 belonged to this group.

cDNA libraries for TCR beta contained unique molecular identifiers. Hundreds of thousands of cDNA molecules came from around 1 to 9.1 million T cells. TCRdb recomputed calls from the PCR reads with MiXCR, one row per CDR3 protein. The sample lists around 400,000 distinct CDR3 sequences; approximately 37% were seen once. The table lists this clonotype with many counts. Its antigen is not identified. The length of the CDR3 is 10 residues. Germline lookup yields CDR1 SGHTA and CDR2 FQGNSA. Trimming shortened V by 8 bases and J by 7 bases, and 6 bases separated the two germline ends. This sequence originates from a girl aged 2 to 10 with multiple sclerosis. This chain uses TRBV7-2 with TRBJ2-1; weak D call: TRBD2 (6 bases). Sequencing was done on a sample of blood. This CDR3 is CASGGNEQFF. The DNA of the CDR3 is TGTGCCAGCGGGGGGAATGAGCAGTTCTTC.